The 12 T cell receptor beta chains reported below all come from one sample, sequenced in a study of a mutant IDH1 vaccine in newly diagnosed glioma. These TCRs' antigens remain unknown. Clones were read by immunoSEQ multiplex PCR, and TCRdb kept only the in-frame ones, dropping some. The sample consists of roughly 34,000 clones, approximately 50% of them appearing once. Stated time point: week 5, during vaccination. Each dose delivered 300 ug of mutant IDH1 20-mer peptide subcutaneously with imiquimod. Sequenced material: PBMCs, taken from a glioma patient whose treatment included an IDH1 peptide vaccine. The receptor set was obtained from a woman younger than 35 with glioma.

V and J are TRBV10-3 and TRBJ1-4, with TRBD1 as a possible D gene (5 bases). The V end was cut by 3 bases, the J end by 7 bases, with 15 bases between. Germline loops: CDR1 ENHRY, CDR2 SYGVKD. The CDR3 spans 15 residues. The CDR3 DNA is TGTGCCATCAGTGATAGTCGGGGGACGGGTGAAAAACTGTTTTTT. It translates to CAISDSRGTGEKLFF.

This clone was seen once. The chain links TRBV6-5 to TRBJ1-2, with D unresolved. Trimming left V 6 bases short and J 6 bases short, with 17 bases between. This CDR3 contains 14 residues. Germline V gene sequence: CDR1 MNHEY, CDR2 SVGAGI. The CDR3 bases are TGTGCCAGCAGACTCGGTTGGGAGGGTAATGGCTACACCTTC. Amino acid sequence: CASRLGWEGNGYTF.

This clone was counted only a few times. The rearrangement uses TRBV10-3 and TRBJ1-1; D not resolved. Germline V gives CDR1 ENHRY, CDR2 SYGVKD. The CDR3 contains 13 residues. The V end lost 10 bases, the J end lost 0 bases, and 12 bases lay between the germline ends. CDR3 DNA: TGTGCCACCCTCGGGTCCCTGAACACTGAAGCTTTCTTT. Encoded protein: CATLGSLNTEAFF.

This clone was detected a few times. This chain links TRBV9 with TRBJ2-2; a weak D match, TRBD2 (5 bases). Germline V lookup: CDR1 SGDLS, CDR2 YYNGEE. Trimming removed 1 base from V and 0 bases from J, with 7 bases in between. This CDR3 region has 15 residues. The CDR3 DNA follows: TGTGCCAGCAGCGTACTCGGGACGAACACCGGGGAGCTGTTTTTT. Amino acids: CASSVLGTNTGELFF.

The rearrangement joins TRBV28 to TRBJ2-7; 8 bases align to TRBD1. This CDR3 comprises 14 residues. Germline V gene lookup returns CDR1 MDHEN and CDR2 SYDVKM. With V trimmed by 5 bases and J by 3 bases, 6 bases remained unmatched. The CDR3 sequence: CASSPGTGLYEQYF. The CDR3 nucleotides are TGTGCCAGCAGTCCCGGGACAGGTCTCTACGAGCAGTACTTC. The full variable domain, its missing parts supplied by reference TRBV28 and TRBJ2-7, is DVKVTQSSRYLVKRTGEKVFLECVQDMDHENMFWYRQDPGLGLRLIYFSYDVKMKEKGDIPEGYSVSREKKERFSLILESASTNQTSMYLCASSPGTGLYEQYFGPGTRLTVT.

This clone was recorded only once. This chain connects TRBV6-5 to TRBJ2-5; tentatively, D is TRBD1 or TRBD2 (5 bases each). Trimming left V 10 bases short and J 5 bases short, with 20 bases between. Germline assignment: CDR1 MNHEY and CDR2 SVGAGI. The CDR3 extends over 14 amino acids. CDR3 nucleotides: TGTGCCACCTCTGGGCAGGGCCCGGGGGAGACCCAGTACTTC. Its protein product is CATSGQGPGETQYF.

The chain has TRBV19 and TRBJ1-5, with TRBD1 matching 8 bases. The CDR3 has 13 residues. Germline V gene data show CDR1 as LNHDA and CDR2 as SQIVND (reference sequence). With 8 bases clipped from V and 6 bases from J, the junction kept 6 bases outside the gene matches. CDR3 protein: CASDRGYVQPQHF. In DNA form, the CDR3 reads TGTGCCAGTGACAGGGGATACGTTCAGCCCCAGCATTTT. Supplemented by reference TRBV19 and TRBJ1-5, the full variable domain reads DGGITQSPKYLFRKEGQNVTLSCEQNLNHDAMYWYRQDPGQGLRLIYYSQIVNDFQKGDIAEGYSVSREKKESFPLTVTSAQKNPTAFYLCASDRGYVQPQHFGDGTRLSIL.

This chain connects TRBV5-1 to TRBJ1-2, with TRBD1 identical over 9 bases. Germline lookup yields CDR1 SGHRS and CDR2 YFSETQ. The CDR3 extends over 16 amino acids. The V segment lost 4 bases and the J segment 8 bases; nucleotides outside the gene matches: 15. The CDR3 sequence: CASSRTIVQGAEGYTF. CDR3 coding DNA: TGCGCCAGCAGCCGCACCATTGTACAGGGGGCTGAAGGCTACACCTTC.

Written as DNA, the CDR3 is TGTGCCAGCAGCTTAGCGGGACAGGGAAACGATGAGCAGTTCTTC. It yields the protein CASSLAGQGNDEQFF. This chain uses TRBV11-1 with TRBJ2-1, with TRBD1 matching 9 bases. This CDR3 spans 15 amino acids. V was pared by 0 bases and J by 8 bases, with 5 bases of the junction left unmatched. CDR1 is SGHAT and CDR2 is FQDESV in the germline V gene (reference sequence). The complete variable domain, with remaining parts taken from reference TRBV11-1 and TRBJ2-1, reads EAEVAQSPRYKITEKSQAVAFWCDPISGHATLYWYRQILGQGPELLVQFQDESVVDDSQLPKDRFSAERLKGVDSTLKIQPAELGDSAMYLCASSLAGQGNDEQFFGPGTRLTVL.

In its sample, this clone was seen a few times. V and J are TRBV5-1 and TRBJ2-2; 7 nucleotides match TRBD1. The CDR3 loop spans 16 amino acids. Germline trimming cut 3 bases from V and 1 base from J; bases unmatched to any gene: 6. Germline V gene sequence: CDR1 SGHRS, CDR2 YFSETQ. Here the CDR3 reads CASSWSGTVNTGELFF. CDR3 sequence (DNA): TGCGCCAGCAGCTGGTCCGGGACAGTGAACACCGGGGAGCTGTTTTTT.

The chain has TRBV7-2 and TRBJ2-1; 8 nucleotides match TRBD2. This CDR3 has 12 amino acids. Germline CDR1 reads SGHTA; CDR2 reads FQGNSA. V lost 3 bases and J lost 11; bases outside the gene matches: 3. The CDR3 loop is CASSFSGSKQFF. The CDR3 region has the DNA TGTGCCAGCAGCTTCAGCGGGAGTAAGCAGTTCTTC.

This clone was counted a few times. The CDR3 protein is CASSAVLNTEAFF. The CDR3 region has the DNA TGTGCCAGCAGCGCCGTCCTGAACACTGAAGCTTTCTTT. The genes are TRBV6-1 and TRBJ1-1; D is unresolved. Germline CDR1 reads MNHNS; CDR2 reads SASEGT. Between the trimmed V and J ends, which lost 6 bases and 0 bases, there was a span of 8 bases. This CDR3 spans 13 amino acids.